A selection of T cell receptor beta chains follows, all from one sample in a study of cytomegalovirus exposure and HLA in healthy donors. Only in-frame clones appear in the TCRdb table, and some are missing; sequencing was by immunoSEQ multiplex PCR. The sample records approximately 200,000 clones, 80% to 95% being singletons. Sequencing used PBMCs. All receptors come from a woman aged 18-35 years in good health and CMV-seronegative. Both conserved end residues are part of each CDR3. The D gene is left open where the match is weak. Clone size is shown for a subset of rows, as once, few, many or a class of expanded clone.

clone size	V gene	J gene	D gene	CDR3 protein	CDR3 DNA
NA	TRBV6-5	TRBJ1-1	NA	CASYTGTLNTEAFF	TGTGCCAGCTACACAGGGACCCTGAACACTGAAGCTTTCTTT
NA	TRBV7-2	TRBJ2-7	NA	CASSPPRGSSYEQYF	TGTGCCAGCAGCCCCCCCCGCGGTAGCTCCTACGAGCAGTACTTC
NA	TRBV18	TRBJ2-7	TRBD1	CASSQTGDEQYF	TGTGCCAGCTCCCAGACAGGGGACGAGCAGTACTTC
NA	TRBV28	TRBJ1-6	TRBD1	CASAGRMAGQGNSPLHF	TGTGCCAGCGCCGGAAGGATGGCGGGACAGGGTAATTCACCCCTCCACTTT
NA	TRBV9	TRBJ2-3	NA	CASSVDLRDTDTQYF	TGTGCCAGCAGCGTAGATTTACGAGACACAGATACGCAGTATTTT
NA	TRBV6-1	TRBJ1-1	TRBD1	CASLGQGMNTEAFF	TGTGCCAGCTTGGGACAGGGGATGAACACTGAAGCTTTCTTT
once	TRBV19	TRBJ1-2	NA	CASSLGQPGGYTF	TGTGCCAGTAGCCTAGGACAGCCTGGCGGCTACACCTTC
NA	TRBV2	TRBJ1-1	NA	CASSEPPREAFF	TGTGCCAGCAGTGAGCCCCCGCGAGAAGCTTTCTTT
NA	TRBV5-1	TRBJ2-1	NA	CASSYDGGQFF	TGCGCCAGCAGCTACGATGGAGGGCAGTTCTTC
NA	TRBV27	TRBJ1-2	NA	CASRGPGLSNYGYTF	TGTGCCAGCAGAGGCCCGGGACTGTCTAACTATGGCTACACCTTC
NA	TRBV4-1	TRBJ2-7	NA	CASSQAGIGAYEQYF	TGCGCCAGCAGCCAAGCAGGGATAGGGGCCTACGAGCAGTACTTC
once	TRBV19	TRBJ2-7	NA	CASQGLDGSYEQYF	TGTGCCAGTCAAGGGCTAGACGGGAGTTACGAGCAGTACTTC
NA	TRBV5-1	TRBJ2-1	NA	CASSFRDEQFF	TGCGCCAGCAGCTTCAGGGATGAGCAGTTCTTC
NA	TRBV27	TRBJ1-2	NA	CASSSPSTDYGYTF	TGTGCCAGCAGTTCCCCGAGTACTGACTATGGCTACACCTTC
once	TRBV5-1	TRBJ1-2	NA	CASSLGAEGVYGYTF	TGCGCCAGCAGCTTGGGCGCTGAAGGGGTCTATGGCTACACCTTC
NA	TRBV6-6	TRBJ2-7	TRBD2	CASSKGLAEMSEQYF	TGTGCCAGCAGTAAAGGACTAGCGGAGATGAGCGAGCAGTACTTC
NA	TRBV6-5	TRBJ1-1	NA	CASSRQNEAFF	TGTGCCAGCAGTCGACAGAATGAAGCTTTCTTT
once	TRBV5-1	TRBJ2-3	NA	CASSLGMEDTQYF	TGCGCCAGCAGCTTGGGGATGGAGGATACGCAGTATTTT
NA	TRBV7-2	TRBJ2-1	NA	CASSSHGERAYNEQFF	TGTGCCAGCAGCTCCCACGGGGAGCGGGCCTACAATGAGCAGTTCTTC
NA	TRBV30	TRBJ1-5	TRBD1	CAWSVRTAGGHQPQHF	TGTGCCTGGAGTGTAAGGACGGCAGGGGGCCATCAGCCCCAGCATTTT
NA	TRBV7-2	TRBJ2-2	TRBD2	CASSSGGSVTGELFF	TGTGCCAGCAGTAGCGGGGGGTCCGTCACCGGGGAGCTGTTTTTT
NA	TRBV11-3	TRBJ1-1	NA	CASSADWVLATFF	TGTGCCAGCAGTGCAGACTGGGTTCTTGCAACTTTCTTT
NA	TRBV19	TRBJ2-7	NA	CASSPRQREPYEQYF	TGTGCCAGTAGTCCCAGACAGCGAGAGCCCTACGAGCAGTACTTC
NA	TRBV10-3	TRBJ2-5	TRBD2	CAIPGGAETQYF	TGTGCCATCCCGGGGGGGGCCGAGACCCAGTACTTC
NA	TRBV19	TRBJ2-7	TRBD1	CASTRDRTSYEQYF	TGTGCCAGTACTAGGGACAGGACCTCCTACGAGCAGTACTTC
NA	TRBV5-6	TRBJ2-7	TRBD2	CASSELAGSGYEQYF	TGTGCCAGCAGCGAATTAGCGGGATCAGGCTACGAGCAGTACTTC
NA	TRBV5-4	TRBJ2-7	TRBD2	CASSLVREGNHEQYF	TGTGCCAGCAGCCTGGTGAGGGAGGGGAACCACGAGCAGTACTTC
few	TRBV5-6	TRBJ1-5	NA	CASSFSGQPQHF	TGTGCCAGCAGCTTCTCAGGTCAGCCCCAGCATTTT
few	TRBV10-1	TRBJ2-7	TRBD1	CASSAIPGQGLNEQYF	TGCGCCAGCAGTGCCATCCCGGGACAGGGTTTAAACGAGCAGTACTTC
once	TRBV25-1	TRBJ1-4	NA	CASSERGGPPATNEKLFF	TGTGCCAGCAGTGAACGAGGGGGACCGCCTGCAACTAATGAAAAACTGTTTTTT
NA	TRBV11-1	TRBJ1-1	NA	CASSSPLGGTEAFF	TGTGCCAGCAGCTCCCCATTGGGAGGGACTGAAGCTTTCTTT
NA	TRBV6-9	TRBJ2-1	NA	CASSPYRSNEQFF	TGTGCCAGTAGTCCATACCGGAGTAATGAGCAGTTCTTC
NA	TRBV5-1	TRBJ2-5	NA	CASSFRETQYF	TGCGCCAGCAGCTTTCGAGAGACCCAGTACTTC
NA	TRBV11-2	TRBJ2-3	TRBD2	CASSPTVGLAVTDTQYF	TGTGCCAGCAGTCCAACCGTCGGACTAGCGGTCACAGATACGCAGTATTTT
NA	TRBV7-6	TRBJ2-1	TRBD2	CASSPRLAAEQFF	TGTGCCAGCAGCCCTAGACTAGCCGCTGAGCAGTTCTTC
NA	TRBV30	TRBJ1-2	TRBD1	CAWSDRGQGRNYGYTF	TGTGCCTGGAGTGACAGAGGACAGGGGAGAAACTATGGCTACACCTTC
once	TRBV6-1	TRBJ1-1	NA	CASTISGGPEAFF	TGTGCCAGCACCATAAGCGGGGGGCCTGAAGCTTTCTTT
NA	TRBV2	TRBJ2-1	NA	CASMEGTRVEQFF	TGTGCCAGCATGGAGGGAACCAGGGTTGAGCAGTTCTTC
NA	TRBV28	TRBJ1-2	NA	CASSVGGVPYLNYGYTF	TGTGCCAGCAGCGTGGGGGGAGTCCCTTATCTTAACTATGGCTACACCTTC
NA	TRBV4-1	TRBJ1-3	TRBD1	CASSQKQGPDWIGNTIYF	TGCGCCAGCAGCCAGAAACAGGGGCCCGACTGGATTGGAAACACCATATATTTT
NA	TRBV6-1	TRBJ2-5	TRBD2	CASSEAWGGGVTQYF	TGTGCCAGCAGTGAAGCTTGGGGCGGGGGGGTGACCCAGTACTTC
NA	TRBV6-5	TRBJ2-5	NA	CASSYGLQETQYF	TGTGCCAGCAGTTACGGCTTACAAGAGACCCAGTACTTC
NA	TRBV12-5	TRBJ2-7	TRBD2	CASGLEGGLAGGEQYF	TGTGCTAGTGGTTTGGAAGGGGGACTAGCGGGAGGGGAGCAGTACTTC
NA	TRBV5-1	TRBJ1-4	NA	CASSMGGTNEKLFF	TGCGCCAGCAGCATGGGGGGCACTAATGAAAAACTGTTTTTT
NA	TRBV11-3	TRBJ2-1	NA	CASSFGGSSYNEQFF	TGTGCCAGCAGCTTCGGGGGAAGCTCCTACAATGAGCAGTTCTTC
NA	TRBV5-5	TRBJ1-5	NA	CASSPTGLRNQPQHF	TGTGCCAGCAGCCCCACAGGGCTCAGGAATCAGCCCCAGCATTTT
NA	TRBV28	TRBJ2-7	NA	CASSLGGLRGYEQYF	TGTGCCAGCAGTTTAGGGGGCCTTCGTGGATACGAGCAGTACTTC
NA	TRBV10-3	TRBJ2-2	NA	CAISELGRDTGELFF	TGTGCCATCAGTGAGTTGGGCAGGGACACCGGGGAGCTGTTTTTT